The clone carrying this T cell receptor (beta chain) appeared a few times. Its antigen is unknown. This specimen belongs to a study of cytomegalovirus exposure and HLA in healthy donors. V shed 3 bases and J shed 3 bases, with 12 bases lying between them. This CDR3 contains 14 residues. Looked up from germline, CDR1 is SGHDT and CDR2 is YYEEEE. The PCR ran on 60 Vbeta and 13 Jbeta primers. Only in-frame clones appear in the TCRdb table, and some are missing; sequencing was by immunoSEQ multiplex PCR. Of about 120,000 clones detected, roughly 80% appear once; the ten largest clones hold roughly 2.6%. Study outcomes and limitations: Indistinguishable V segments, including TRBV6-2 and TRBV6-3, were excluded.

This sequence was found in a female donor in good health and CMV-seronegative. The specimen was PBMCs. The rearrangement links TRBV5-6 to TRBJ1-2; no clear D. The CDR3 sequence is CASSWWARDYGYTF. CDR3 sequence (DNA): TGTGCCAGCAGCTGGTGGGCGAGGGACTATGGCTACACCTTC.